These 13 T cell receptor beta chains were all obtained from the same sample, sequenced in a study of a mutant IDH1 vaccine in newly diagnosed glioma. The method was immunoSEQ multiplex PCR; TCRdb's version includes in-frame clones alone and lacks a portion of them. The sample includes around 60,000 clones, roughly 81% of them seen just once. The time point is: week 23, last vaccination. Topical imiquimod was applied with each vaccine dose, which held 300 ug of mutant IDH1 20-mer peptide. These receptors are not linked to any known antigen. The specimen comprised PBMCs, sampled from a glioma patient whose treatment included an IDH1 peptide vaccine. These receptors all stem from a man younger than 40 with glioma.

V is TRBV15 and J is TRBJ2-7; TRBD1 or TRBD2 may be the D gene (6 bases each). V was clipped by 1 base and J by 4 bases, with 23 bases between them. Germline loops: CDR1 LNHNV, CDR2 YYDKDF (reference sequence). The CDR3 has 18 amino acids. DNA for the CDR3: TGTGCCACCAGCAGAGTGGGTATGGGAGGCCGAGGGGGTTACGAGCAGTACTTC. Translated, it gives CATSRVGMGGRGGYEQYF.

This chain links TRBV14 with TRBJ1-6, with no clear D. From germline, CDR1 is SGHDN and CDR2 FVKESK. CDR3 length: 13 amino acids. V gave up 6 bases and J gave up 3 bases, with 6 bases separating them. CDR3 DNA: TGTGCCAGCAGACCGAACTATAATTCACCCCTCCACTTT. Translated: CASRPNYNSPLHF.

The rearrangement joins TRBV28 to TRBJ2-3; no clear D. The V and J ends lost 2 bases and 8 bases respectively, with 17 bases between them. Germline CDR1 MDHEN, CDR2 SYDVKM. This CDR3 has 15 residues. The CDR3 nucleotides are TGTGCCAGCAGTTTAATGGACCCCAAAGGTGGTACGCAGTATTTT. It translates to CASSLMDPKGGTQYF.

The rearrangement links TRBV4-1 to TRBJ1-6; possible D gene TRBD1, 5 bases. The CDR3 loop spans 17 amino acids. The V gene's germline CDR1 is MGHRA and CDR2 YSYEKL. Trimming pared 1 base from V and 1 base from J, leaving 11 bases between. The CDR3 sequence: CASSQGRAKSYNSPLHF. CDR3 DNA sequence: TGCGCCAGCAGCCAAGGCAGGGCGAAGTCCTATAATTCACCCCTCCACTTT.

V usage is TRBV19 and J usage is TRBJ2-1; no clear D gene. This CDR3 contains 13 residues. The V and J ends lost 3 bases and 2 bases respectively, with 5 bases between them. Germline V gives CDR1 LNHDA, CDR2 SQIVND (reference sequence). The CDR3, as DNA: TGTGCCAGTAGTATCTCGCCCTACAATGAGCAGTTCTTC. Translation gives CASSISPYNEQFF.

The CDR3 DNA sequence: TGTGCCACCAGCAGAGCCTGGACAGGGGGGCCTCCTCGGGACACCGGGGAGCTGTTTTTT. Translated, it gives CATSRAWTGGPPRDTGELFF. V and J are TRBV15 and TRBJ2-2, with 10 bases identical to TRBD1. The germline V gene encodes CDR1 LNHNV and CDR2 YYDKDF (reference sequence). The CDR3 covers 20 residues. Trimming removed 1 base from V and 3 bases from J; junction bases left unmatched: 14.

In this sample, this clone turned up a few times. V gene TRBV5-1 combines with J gene TRBJ2-6; D not certain. CDR1 and CDR2 (germline): SGHRS, YFSETQ. V was cut by 0 bases and J by 2 bases, with 18 bases left in between. This CDR3 spans 19 amino acids. The CDR3 DNA reads TGCGCCAGCAGCTTGGCAATGGCGAAGAGCTCAACTGGGGCCAACGTCCTGACTTTC. Residues: CASSLAMAKSSTGANVLTF.

The chain links TRBV5-4 to TRBJ2-1, with 10 nucleotides matching TRBD2. Germline V lookup: CDR1 SGHNT, CDR2 YYREEE (reference sequence). This CDR3 spans 15 amino acids. The junction had 2 bases not matched to a gene; V was cut back by 4 bases and J by 1 base. The CDR3 sequence is CASSHSGGSYNEQFF. The CDR3 nucleotides are TGTGCCAGCAGCCATAGCGGGGGGTCCTACAATGAGCAGTTCTTC.

This chain connects TRBV11-2 to TRBJ2-7; D gene uncertain. This CDR3 spans 13 amino acids. Germline V gene data show CDR1 as SGHAT and CDR2 as FQNNGV. Trimming took 1 base from V and 2 from J, leaving 6 bases between them. The CDR3 reads CASSLATTYEQYF. The CDR3 DNA sequence: TGTGCCAGCAGCTTAGCCACGACCTACGAGCAGTACTTC.

V is TRBV15 and J is TRBJ1-2, with D unclear. V dropped 0 bases and J dropped 4 bases, with 9 bases sitting between them. Germline V CDR1 and CDR2: LNHNV, YYDKDF (reference sequence). The CDR3 loop spans 14 amino acids. CDR3 in amino acids: CATSRDVRLYGYTF. The CDR3 DNA follows: TGTGCCACCAGCAGAGATGTTCGCCTCTATGGCTACACCTTC.

This chain connects TRBV5-4 to TRBJ1-1, with D maybe TRBD1 (5 bases). This CDR3 spans 15 amino acids. Trimming shortened V by 0 bases and J by 1 base, and 10 bases separated the two germline ends. Per the germline V gene, CDR1 is SGHNT and CDR2 is YYREEE (reference sequence). Written as DNA, the CDR3 is TGTGCCAGCAGCTTGGGGACATTCAGGAACACTGAAGCTTTCTTT. It encodes CASSLGTFRNTEAFF.

The chain recombines TRBV6-1 with TRBJ2-3; tentatively, D is TRBD1 (6 bases). Germline V gene data show CDR1 as MNHNS and CDR2 as SASEGT. Trimming removed 6 bases at V and 3 bases at J, with 16 bases between. There are 15 residues in the CDR3. The CDR3 protein is CASRGWDTATDTQYF. In DNA, the CDR3 is TGTGCCAGCAGGGGTTGGGACACCGCTACAGATACGCAGTATTTT.

V and J are TRBV2 and TRBJ2-7; D tentatively reads TRBD1 or TRBD2 (5 bases each). This CDR3 contains 13 residues. The germline gives CDR1 SNHLY, CDR2 FYNNEI. V dropped 4 bases and J dropped 6 bases, with 13 bases sitting between them. CDR3 loop: CASSVGPGSEQYF. As DNA, the CDR3 is TGTGCCAGCAGTGTAGGGCCAGGGAGCGAGCAGTACTTC.